These 27 T cell receptor beta chains were all obtained from the same sample, sequenced in a study of blood T cell repertoires in COVID-19. Produced via immunoSEQ multiplex PCR; TCRdb's table is partial and in-frame only. Of roughly 260,000 clones in the sample, 65% to 85% are singletons; the top ten hold over 3%. Specimen: peripheral blood. The receptors here all came from a woman in her thirties or forties with active or convalescent COVID-19.

The rearrangement joins TRBV5-6 to TRBJ1-2; no clear D gene. The CDR3 totals 13 residues. V lost 2 bases and J 8 bases, leaving 13 bases between the germline ends. The germline gives CDR1 SGHDT, CDR2 YYEEEE. The CDR3 spells CASSFSGLDGYTF. As DNA, the CDR3 is TGTGCCAGCAGCTTCTCGGGTCTCGACGGCTACACCTTC.

The chain combines TRBV19 with TRBJ1-1; possibly TRBD1 for D (6 bases). The V end lost 7 bases, the J end lost 4 bases, and 16 bases lay between the germline ends. This CDR3 has 14 residues. The V gene's germline CDR1 is LNHDA and CDR2 SQIVND (reference sequence). The CDR3 DNA follows: TGTGCCAGTAATGGCAGGGGAGGGATCACTGAAGCTTTCTTT. Its translation is CASNGRGGITEAFF.

The CDR3 sequence: CASSYRTSEAGELFF. The DNA of the CDR3 is TGTGCCAGCAGCTATCGGACTAGCGAGGCCGGGGAGCTGTTTTTT. This chain uses TRBV7-2 with TRBJ2-2, with 9 bases that match TRBD2. Per the germline V gene, CDR1 is SGHTA and CDR2 is FQGNSA. The V segment lost 4 bases and the J segment 6 bases; nucleotides outside the gene matches: 6. This CDR3 has 15 amino acids.

The chain is built from TRBV19 and TRBJ1-2, with 7 bases lining up with TRBD1. J gave up 4 bases and V 6 bases, and 8 bases lay outside the gene matches. CDR3 length: 14 amino acids. The germline V gene encodes CDR1 LNHDA and CDR2 SQIVND (reference sequence). The CDR3 spells CASSADRWAYGYTF. CDR3 in DNA: TGTGCCAGTAGCGCGGACAGGTGGGCCTATGGCTACACCTTC.

The chain combines TRBV7-9 with TRBJ1-4; the D is unclear. V was clipped by 6 bases and J by 7 bases, with 15 bases between them. Germline V lookup: CDR1 SEHNR, CDR2 FQNEAQ (reference sequence). The CDR3 loop spans 14 amino acids. The CDR3 spells CASRQLNVGEKLFF. CDR3 DNA: TGTGCCAGCAGGCAACTCAACGTCGGTGAAAAACTGTTTTTT.

This clone was counted once. The chain recombines TRBV13 with TRBJ1-2, with 9 bases fitting TRBD1. J lost 2 bases, V lost 5 bases, and 12 bases had no gene match. This CDR3 region has 17 residues. Germline CDR1 and CDR2: PRHDT and FYEKMQ (reference sequence). CDR3 DNA: TGTGCCAGCAGCCTATCCTTTATACAGGGGGCCAACTATGGCTACACCTTC. It is translated as CASSLSFIQGANYGYTF.

The J gene is TRBJ2-5, the V gene TRBV9; 13 positions agree with TRBD2. V gave up 2 bases and J gave up 5 bases; unmatched junction bases: 9. This CDR3 has 17 amino acids. Per the germline V gene, CDR1 is SGDLS and CDR2 is YYNGEE. The CDR3 region has the DNA TGTGCCAGCAGCGTCGGACTAGCGGGGGTCGCGGAGGAGACCCAGTACTTC. Translation gives CASSVGLAGVAEETQYF.

The chain uses TRBV5-1 and TRBJ1-4; 7 bases are a match to TRBD1. The germline V gene encodes CDR1 SGHRS and CDR2 YFSETQ. With 5 bases clipped from V and 0 bases from J, the junction kept 1 base outside the gene matches. The CDR3 is made up of 14 amino acids. DNA of the CDR3: TGCGCCAGCAGGCAGGGGGCAACTAATGAAAAACTGTTTTTT. It encodes CASRQGATNEKLFF.

About this clone itself: Other DNA sequences from this sample encode an identical CDR3 as well. The V gene is TRBV5-1, the J gene TRBJ2-2; 9 bases match TRBD1. The CDR3 is 15 residues long. After removal of 0 bases from V and 6 bases from J, the junction contained 3 bases not matched to a gene. Germline V lookup: CDR1 SGHRS, CDR2 YFSETQ. The CDR3 DNA is TGCGCCAGCAGCTTGGCACAGGGGGCGGCCGGGGAGCTGTTTTTT. Protein sequence: CASSLAQGAAGELFF.

This clone was detected many times. V usage is TRBV9 and J usage is TRBJ2-3, with D possibly TRBD2 on 7 matching bases. The germline V gene encodes CDR1 SGDLS and CDR2 YYNGEE. CDR3 length: 17 amino acids. V lost 1 base to trimming and J lost 0 bases, with 15 bases between them. CDR3 protein: CASSVLGGHSSTDTQYF. The CDR3 nucleotides are TGTGCCAGCAGCGTACTCGGGGGGCATTCTAGCACAGATACGCAGTATTTT.

Details on this clone: A much larger clone is a single base away; this may be a read error. The CDR3 sequence is CASSLGTAMNTEAFF. CDR3 nucleotide sequence: TGTGCCAGCAGCTTGGGGACAGCCATGAACACTGAAGCTTTCTTT. This rearrangement joins TRBV7-3 to TRBJ1-1; 7 nucleotides agree with TRBD1. This CDR3 comprises 15 residues. V shed 3 bases, J shed 0 bases, and the junction held 4 bases outside the gene matches. Germline CDR1 SGHTA, CDR2 FQGTGA.

This sequence joins TRBV20-1 and TRBJ1-2, with TRBD1 as a possible D gene (5 bases). V was cut by 5 bases and J by 5 bases, with 9 bases left in between. The CDR3 is made up of 11 amino acids. Per the germline V gene, CDR1 is DFQATT and CDR2 is SNEGSKA (reference sequence). This CDR3 is CSADRPYGYTF. CDR3 nucleotide sequence: TGCAGTGCTGACAGACCTTATGGCTACACCTTC.

The V and J genes are TRBV9 and TRBJ2-5; the match to TRBD2 covers 12 bases. There are 15 residues in the CDR3. V was clipped by 5 bases and J by 2 bases; unmatched bases: 4. The germline V gene encodes CDR1 SGDLS and CDR2 YYNGEE. The CDR3 sequence is CASSYLAGGQETQYF. The DNA for the CDR3 is TGTGCCAGCAGTTACCTAGCGGGGGGGCAAGAGACCCAGTACTTC. The variable domain in full, with the rest retrieved from reference TRBV9 and TRBJ2-5, is DSGVTQTPKHLITATGQRVTLRCSPRSGDLSVYWYQQSLDQGLQFLIQYYNGEERAKGNILERFSAQQFPDLHSELNLSSLELGDSALYFCASSYLAGGQETQYFGPGTRLLVL.

The chain links TRBV6-1 to TRBJ1-2; the D gene is possibly TRBD1 (5 bases). V was clipped by 3 bases and J by 2 bases, with 7 bases between them. The CDR3 consists of 13 residues. Germline-derived CDR1 and CDR2 are MNHNS and SASEGT. The CDR3 reads CASSDGGNYGYTF. The CDR3 DNA follows: TGTGCCAGCAGTGACGGGGGAAACTATGGCTACACCTTC.

J is TRBJ1-3 and V is TRBV6-1; possible D gene TRBD1, 6 bases. V was pared by 0 bases and J by 0 bases, with 18 bases between. Germline CDR1 reads MNHNS; CDR2 reads SASEGT. The CDR3 is 19 amino acids. In DNA form, the CDR3 reads TGTGCCAGCAGTGAAGCGCTACGGACAGCTTTCTCCTCTGGAAACACCATATATTTT. Translated: CASSEALRTAFSSGNTIYF.

J is TRBJ2-5 and V is TRBV7-3; 7 bases align to TRBD2. V dropped 5 bases and J dropped 0; count of bases not matched to a gene: 12. Germline V gives CDR1 SGHTA, CDR2 FQGTGA. The CDR3 loop spans 17 amino acids. CDR3 sequence (DNA): TGTGCCAGCAGCCCCGGGGGGAGCGGGGCAGACCAAGAGACCCAGTACTTC. Translated: CASSPGGSGADQETQYF.

This chain joins TRBV6-5 and TRBJ1-1, with D possibly being TRBD1 (5 bases). From germline, CDR1 is MNHEY and CDR2 SVGAGI. V dropped 7 bases and J dropped 5 bases, with 14 bases sitting between them. The CDR3 loop spans 13 amino acids. CDR3 region: CASNWAGGTEAFF. The CDR3 coding sequence is TGTGCCAGCAACTGGGCTGGGGGGACTGAAGCTTTCTTT.

The rearrangement joins TRBV27 to TRBJ1-2, with TRBD1 matching over 7 bases. The CDR3 covers 15 residues. Germline V CDR1 and CDR2: MNHEY, SMNVEV (reference sequence). The V segment lost 1 base and the J segment 2 bases; nucleotides outside the gene matches: 4. The CDR3 nucleotides are TGTGCCAGCAGTTTATACCCGACAGGGAACTATGGCTACACCTTC. This gives the protein CASSLYPTGNYGYTF.

The chain joins TRBV2 to TRBJ2-2; possibly TRBD2 for D (7 bases). The CDR3 contains 15 residues. Per germline, CDR1 SNHLY and CDR2 FYNNEI. Deletions cut 6 bases from V and 4 bases from J, with 15 bases between. Here the CDR3 reads CASRLGGHGTGELFF. The CDR3 DNA follows: TGTGCCAGCAGGTTGGGGGGGCATGGCACCGGGGAGCTGTTTTTT.

The chain has TRBV2 and TRBJ1-6; D might be TRBD1 (6 bases). Trimming took 4 bases from V and 5 from J, leaving 12 bases between them. Per germline, CDR1 SNHLY and CDR2 FYNNEI. This CDR3 region has 15 residues. Written as DNA, the CDR3 is TGTGCCAGCAGTGGTCAGGGGAGAGATAATTCACCCCTCCACTTT. It encodes CASSGQGRDNSPLHF. The full variable domain, its missing parts supplied by reference TRBV2 and TRBJ1-6, is EPEVTQTPSHQVTQMGQEVILRCVPISNHLYFYWYRQILGQKVEFLVSFYNNEISEKSEIFDDQFSVERPDGSNFTLKIRSTKLEDSAMYFCASSGQGRDNSPLHFGNGTRLTVT.

V is TRBV9 and J is TRBJ2-5, with D possibly matching TRBD2 (5 bases). The V gene lost 0 bases and the J gene lost 3 bases, with 12 bases spanning the gap. The CDR3 runs 15 residues. CDR1 SGDLS and CDR2 YYNGEE come from the germline V gene. This CDR3 reads CASSVAPGLEETQYF. Written as DNA, the CDR3 is TGTGCCAGCAGCGTAGCTCCCGGACTGGAAGAGACCCAGTACTTC. The full variable domain, rest sourced from reference TRBV9 and TRBJ2-5, is DSGVTQTPKHLITATGQRVTLRCSPRSGDLSVYWYQQSLDQGLQFLIQYYNGEERAKGNILERFSAQQFPDLHSELNLSSLELGDSALYFCASSVAPGLEETQYFGPGTRLLVL.

In its sample, this clone was seen a few times. The J gene is TRBJ2-3, the V gene TRBV5-4; a weak D match, TRBD1 (5 bases). CDR3 length equals 14 residues. Germline V gives CDR1 SGHNT, CDR2 YYREEE (reference sequence). V was clipped by 4 bases and J by 2 bases, with 11 bases between them. CDR3: CASSATGPTDTQYF. The DNA of the CDR3 is TGTGCCAGCAGCGCTACAGGTCCCACAGATACGCAGTATTTT.

This clone was observed at least ten times. The genes are TRBV11-2 and TRBJ1-1; D possibly corresponds to TRBD1 (5 bases). This CDR3 is 15 amino acids long. Germline lookup yields CDR1 SGHAT and CDR2 FQNNGV. Trimming took off 1 base at V and 4 bases at J, with 13 bases between the two ends. The CDR3 nucleotides read TGTGCCAGCAGCTTAGCCCCCACAGGCTTCACTGAAGCTTTCTTT. Its protein is CASSLAPTGFTEAFF.

The chain combines TRBV28 with TRBJ2-4; D is possibly TRBD2 (6 bases). CDR3 length: 16 amino acids. From germline, CDR1 is MDHEN and CDR2 SYDVKM. V shed 4 bases and J shed 1 base, with 14 bases lying between them. The CDR3: CASSSTFGGAKNIQYF. The CDR3, as DNA: TGTGCCAGCAGTTCCACCTTCGGGGGTGCCAAAAACATTCAGTACTTC.

This chain uses TRBV5-6 with TRBJ1-2; a weak D match, TRBD1 (5 bases). This CDR3 is built from 17 residues. V lost 3 bases and J 0 bases, leaving 18 bases between the germline ends. CDR1 is SGHDT, CDR2 YYEEEE, per germline. The CDR3 here is CASSSGVEGLANYGYTF. The CDR3 bases are TGTGCCAGCAGCTCCGGTGTGGAGGGGCTTGCTAACTATGGCTACACCTTC.

This clone was recorded a few times. V and J are TRBV28 and TRBJ1-6; TRBD1 agrees at 7 bases. CDR1 and CDR2 (germline): MDHEN, SYDVKM. V lost 4 bases to trimming and J lost 8 bases; unmatched junction nucleotides: 8. CDR3 length: 15 residues. The chain's CDR3 is CASSSGQMRHSPLHF. The CDR3 coding sequence is TGTGCCAGCAGTTCGGGACAGATGAGACATTCACCCCTCCACTTT.

A remark on this clone: Mismatch with germline at one junction end may stem from a read error. The J gene is TRBJ2-3, the V gene TRBV19; tentative D call: TRBD2 (5 bases). Germline-derived CDR1 and CDR2 are LNHDA and SQIVND (reference sequence). The CDR3 is 17 residues long. The CDR3: CASSPHPPASSKDTQYF. CDR3 bases: TGTGCCAGTAGTCCGCACCCCCCGGCTAGCAGCAAAGATACGCAGTATTTT.